The rows below give T cell receptor beta chains drawn from one sample of a study of T cells in Graves' hyperthyroidism and ophthalmopathy. TCRdb passed the multiplex PCR reads through MiXCR, listing each CDR3 protein once. The sample includes under 200,000 distinct CDR3 sequences, roughly 9.4% seen only once; the top ten take around 20%. Sequencing was carried out using blood. These receptor sequences come from a woman aged 18-29 years with Graves' hyperthyroidism that later progressed to Graves' ophthalmopathy. CDR3s leave out the opening cysteine and the closing phenylalanine or tryptophan. Some rows have no size entry. The others give once, few or many, or a class for an expanded clone.

SVKRGGRNTEAF | TRBV29-1 | many
ASSERPSTDTQY | TRBV2 | many
SASERESSRTDTQY | TRBV20-1 | many
ASSLTSRTGGSEQF | TRBV7-6 | many
ASSYSNSLAGGEQF | TRBV6-6 | many
ASSLGTFYGYT | TRBV28 | many
SASPRENTYEQY | TRBV20-1 | many
ASSLWPYEQY | TRBV27 | many
ASSRLGQGNSPLH | TRBV2 | many
ASSVAPTAPQH | TRBV9 | NA
ASSQRDRDNSPLH | TRBV4-1 | NA
ASSLAETSVANEQF | TRBV27 | many
ASSLGGFRNTEAF | TRBV5-1 | many
ASSVTSGLVNTGELF | TRBV2 | many
AWGKTGNQPQH | TRBV30 | many
ASSNRLAGTTGEQF | TRBV19 | NA
ASTKTGIYNEQF | TRBV12-3/TRBV12-4 | few
ASSSLAGGRSYNEQF | TRBV19 | many